The clone carrying this TCR beta chain has a handful of counts. V lost 2 bases and J lost 4; bases outside the gene matches: 10. This CDR3 has 16 amino acids. CDR1 SGHTA and CDR2 FQGNSA come from the germline V gene. This entry comes from a study of human T cells and chemical hapten exposure. Study summary: Donors were sensitized with 2% DPC on the upper inner arm.

Unique molecular identifiers were affixed to discrete cDNA molecules within the library. TCRdb re-analysed the RACE reads in MiXCR, keeping a single row per CDR3 protein. In the table there are under 200,000 distinct CDR3 sequences, roughly a quarter of which are singletons. Time point denoted: patch test 3, about 24 weeks after DPC sensitization. Noted treatment: therapeutic diphenylcyclopropenone sensitization with weekly scalp DPC. The TCR sequence derives from a young woman with alopecia areata. Some clones in this sample may be carry-over from other donors' samples. This material consisted of whole blood, taken in connection with sensitization to the hapten diphenylcyclopropenone (DPC). This chain uses TRBV7-2 with TRBJ2-5; 7 nucleotides align to TRBD2. The CDR3 DNA sequence: TGTGCCAGCAGCTTAACGAGGCCAGGGAGGGGAGAGACCCAGTACTTC. This sequence encodes CASSLTRPGRGETQYF.